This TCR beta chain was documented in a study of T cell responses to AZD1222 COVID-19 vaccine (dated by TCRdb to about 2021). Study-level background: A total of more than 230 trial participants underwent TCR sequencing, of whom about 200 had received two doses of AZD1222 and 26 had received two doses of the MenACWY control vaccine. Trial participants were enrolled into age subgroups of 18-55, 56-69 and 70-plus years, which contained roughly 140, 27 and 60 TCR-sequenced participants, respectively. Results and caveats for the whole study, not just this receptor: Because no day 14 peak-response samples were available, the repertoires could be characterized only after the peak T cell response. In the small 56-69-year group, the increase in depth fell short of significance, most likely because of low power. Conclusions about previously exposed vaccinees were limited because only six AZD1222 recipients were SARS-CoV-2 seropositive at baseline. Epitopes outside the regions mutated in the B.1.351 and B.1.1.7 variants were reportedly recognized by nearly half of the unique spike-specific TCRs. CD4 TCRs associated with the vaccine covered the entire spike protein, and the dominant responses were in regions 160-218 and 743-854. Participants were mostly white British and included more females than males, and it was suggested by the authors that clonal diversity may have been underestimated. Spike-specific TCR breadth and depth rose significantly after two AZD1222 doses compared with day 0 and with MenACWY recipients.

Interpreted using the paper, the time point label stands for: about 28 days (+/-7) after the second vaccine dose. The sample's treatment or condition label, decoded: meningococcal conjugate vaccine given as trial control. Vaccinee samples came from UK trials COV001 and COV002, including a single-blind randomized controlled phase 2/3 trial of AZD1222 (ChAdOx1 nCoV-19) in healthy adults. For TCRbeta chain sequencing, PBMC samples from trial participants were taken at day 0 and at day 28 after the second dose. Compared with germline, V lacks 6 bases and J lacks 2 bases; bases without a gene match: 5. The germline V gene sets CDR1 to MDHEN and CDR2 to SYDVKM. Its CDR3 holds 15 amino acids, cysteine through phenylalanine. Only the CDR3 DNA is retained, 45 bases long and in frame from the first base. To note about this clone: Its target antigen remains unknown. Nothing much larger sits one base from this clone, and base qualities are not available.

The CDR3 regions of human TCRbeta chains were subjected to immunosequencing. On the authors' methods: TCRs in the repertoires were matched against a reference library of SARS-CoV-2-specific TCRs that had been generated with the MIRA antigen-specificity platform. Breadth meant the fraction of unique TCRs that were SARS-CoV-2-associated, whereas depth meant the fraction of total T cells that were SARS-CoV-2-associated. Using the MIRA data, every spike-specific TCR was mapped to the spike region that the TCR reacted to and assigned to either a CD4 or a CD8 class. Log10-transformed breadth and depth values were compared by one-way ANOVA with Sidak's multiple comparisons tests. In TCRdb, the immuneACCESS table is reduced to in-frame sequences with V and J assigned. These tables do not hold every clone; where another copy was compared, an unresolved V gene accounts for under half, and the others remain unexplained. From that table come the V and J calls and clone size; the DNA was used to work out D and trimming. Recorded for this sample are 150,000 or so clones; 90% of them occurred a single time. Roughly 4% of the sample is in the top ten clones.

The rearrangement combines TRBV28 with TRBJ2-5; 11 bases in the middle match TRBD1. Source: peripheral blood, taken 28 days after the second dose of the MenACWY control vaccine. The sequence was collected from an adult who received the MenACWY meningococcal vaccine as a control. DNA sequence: TGTGCCAGCAGGAACCGGGACAGGGGGCAAGAGACCCAGTACTTC. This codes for CASRNRDRGQETQYF.